The 2 T cell receptor beta chains below all came from one sample that was sequenced in a study of cytomegalovirus exposure and HLA in healthy donors. 13 Jbeta primers and 60 Vbeta primers were used for the PCR. Data came from immunoSEQ multiplex PCR; TCRdb stores just in-frame clones and leaves some out. The table lists approximately 190,000 clones, 75% to 85% of them singletons. Sequencing was performed on PBMCs. All receptors come from a woman between 18 and 30 years old in good health and CMV-seronegative.

The chain links TRBV5-6 to TRBJ1-2, with a weak D call TRBD1 (6 bases). V was cut by 3 bases and J by 4 bases, with 13 bases left in between. The CDR3 length is 14 residues. Germline loops: CDR1 SGHDT, CDR2 YYEEEE. The CDR3 bases are TGTGCCAGCAGCTGGGGGTCAGGGGTCTATGGCTACACCTTC. Protein product: CASSWGSGVYGYTF.

The genes are TRBV7-6 and TRBJ2-1; 7 nucleotides align to TRBD2. The CDR3 is made up of 15 amino acids. Trimming took 2 bases from V and 1 from J; bases not matched to a gene: 2. Germline CDR1 reads SGHVS; CDR2 reads FNYEAQ. Written as DNA, the CDR3 is TGTGCCAGCAGCTTAATTAGCGGGTCCTACAATGAGCAGTTCTTC. Residues: CASSLISGSYNEQFF. Filled out from reference TRBV7-6 and TRBJ2-1, the complete variable domain reads GAGVSQSPRYKVTKRGQDVALRCDPISGHVSLYWYRQALGQGPEFLTYFNYEAQQDKSGLPNDRFSAERPEGSISTLTIQRTEQRDSAMYRCASSLISGSYNEQFFGPGTRLTVL.